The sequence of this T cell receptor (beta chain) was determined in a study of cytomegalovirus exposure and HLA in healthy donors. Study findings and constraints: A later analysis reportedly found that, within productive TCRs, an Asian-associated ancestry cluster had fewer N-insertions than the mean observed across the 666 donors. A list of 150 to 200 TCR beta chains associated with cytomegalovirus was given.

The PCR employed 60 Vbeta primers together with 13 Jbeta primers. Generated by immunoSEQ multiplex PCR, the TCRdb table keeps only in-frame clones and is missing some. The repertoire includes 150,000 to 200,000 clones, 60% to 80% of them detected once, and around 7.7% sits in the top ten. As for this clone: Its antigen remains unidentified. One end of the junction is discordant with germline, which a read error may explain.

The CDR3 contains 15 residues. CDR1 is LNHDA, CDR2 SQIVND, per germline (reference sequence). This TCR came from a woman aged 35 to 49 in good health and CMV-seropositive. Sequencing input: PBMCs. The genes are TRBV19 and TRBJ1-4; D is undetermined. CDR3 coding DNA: TGTGCCAGTAGTGAGCTCCCCAAGCGGCATGAACAACTGTTTTTT. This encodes CASSELPKRHEQLFF.